Below, one TCR beta chain is given with its context. As originally analysed: The assay estimated nucleated cells by amplifying reference gene primers. This table comes from immunoSEQ multiplex PCR, and its TCRdb copy is limited to in-frame clones, with some not included. V and J calls and clone size are copied from that table; D and trimming were computed from the DNA. The sample lists 180,000 or so clones, about 88% occurring once. The data are from a study of blood T cell repertoires in COVID-19. The wider study: From T cells, B-cell-depleted T cells, or PBMCs came the material, which was cDNA or gDNA.

V was clipped by 4 bases and J by 7 bases, with 17 bases between them. Per germline, CDR1 MGHDK and CDR2 SYGVNS. The CDR3 covers 15 residues. The specimen was peripheral blood. This TCR came from a man between 18 and 35 years old with acute or convalescent COVID-19. The V gene is TRBV25-1, the J gene TRBJ2-1; D is perhaps TRBD1 (5 bases). In DNA form, the CDR3 reads TGTGCCAGCAGTGGGGGAAGGGGCATTTTGAATGAGCAGTTCTTC. Residues: CASSGGRGILNEQFF.